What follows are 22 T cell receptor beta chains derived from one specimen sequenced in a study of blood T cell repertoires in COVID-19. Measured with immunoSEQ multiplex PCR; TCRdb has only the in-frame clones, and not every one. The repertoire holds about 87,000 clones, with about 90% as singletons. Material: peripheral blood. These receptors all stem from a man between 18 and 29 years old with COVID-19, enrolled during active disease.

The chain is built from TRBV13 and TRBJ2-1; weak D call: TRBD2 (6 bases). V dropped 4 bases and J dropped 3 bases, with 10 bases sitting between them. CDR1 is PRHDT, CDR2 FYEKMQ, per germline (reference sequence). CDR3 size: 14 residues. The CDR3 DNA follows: TGTGCCAGCAGCTCGACGGGAGTCTACAATGAGCAGTTCTTC. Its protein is CASSSTGVYNEQFF.

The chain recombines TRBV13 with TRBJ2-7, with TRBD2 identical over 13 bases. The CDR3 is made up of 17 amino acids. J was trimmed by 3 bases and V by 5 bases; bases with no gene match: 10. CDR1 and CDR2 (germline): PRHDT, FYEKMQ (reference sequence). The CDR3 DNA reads TGTGCCAGCAGCCCCATGGGACTAGCGGGAAGGTTCTACGAGCAGTACTTC. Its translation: CASSPMGLAGRFYEQYF.

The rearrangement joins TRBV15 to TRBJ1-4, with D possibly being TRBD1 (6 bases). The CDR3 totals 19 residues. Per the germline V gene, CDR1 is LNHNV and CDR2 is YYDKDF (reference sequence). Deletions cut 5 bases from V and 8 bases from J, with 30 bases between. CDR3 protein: CATSPRAGVRGVWYEKLFF. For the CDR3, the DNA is TGTGCCACCAGCCCGCGCGCAGGGGTCAGGGGCGTCTGGTACGAAAAACTGTTTTTT.

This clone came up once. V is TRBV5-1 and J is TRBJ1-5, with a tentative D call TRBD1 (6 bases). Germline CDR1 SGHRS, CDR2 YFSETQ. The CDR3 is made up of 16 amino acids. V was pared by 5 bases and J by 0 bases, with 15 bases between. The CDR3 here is CASRLEGQNSNQPQHF. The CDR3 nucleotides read TGCGCCAGCAGACTTGAGGGACAAAATAGCAATCAGCCCCAGCATTTT.

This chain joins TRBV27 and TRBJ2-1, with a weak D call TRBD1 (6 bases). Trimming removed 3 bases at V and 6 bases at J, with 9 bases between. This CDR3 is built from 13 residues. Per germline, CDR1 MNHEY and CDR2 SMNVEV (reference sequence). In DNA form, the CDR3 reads TGTGCCAGCAGTTTCCTGGACAGCAATGAGCAGTTCTTC. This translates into CASSFLDSNEQFF.

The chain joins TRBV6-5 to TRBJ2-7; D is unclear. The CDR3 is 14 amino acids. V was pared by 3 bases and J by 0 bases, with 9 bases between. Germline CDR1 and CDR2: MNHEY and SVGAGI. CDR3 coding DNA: TGTGCCAGCAGTTATTATCACTCCTCCTACGAGCAGTACTTC. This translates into CASSYYHSSYEQYF.

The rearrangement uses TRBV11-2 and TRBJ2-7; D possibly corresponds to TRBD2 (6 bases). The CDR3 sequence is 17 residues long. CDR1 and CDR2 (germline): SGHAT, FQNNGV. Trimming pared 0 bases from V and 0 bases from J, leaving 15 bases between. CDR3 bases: TGTGCCAGCAGCTTAGATCGAGGAGGGGATGGCTCCTACGAGCAGTACTTC. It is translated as CASSLDRGGDGSYEQYF.

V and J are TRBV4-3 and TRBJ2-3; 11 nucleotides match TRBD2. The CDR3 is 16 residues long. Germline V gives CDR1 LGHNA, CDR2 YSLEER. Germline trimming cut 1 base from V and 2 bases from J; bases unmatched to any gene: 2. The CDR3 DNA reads TGCGCCAGCAGCCAAGTACTAGCGGGAGCCACAGATACGCAGTATTTT. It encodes CASSQVLAGATDTQYF.

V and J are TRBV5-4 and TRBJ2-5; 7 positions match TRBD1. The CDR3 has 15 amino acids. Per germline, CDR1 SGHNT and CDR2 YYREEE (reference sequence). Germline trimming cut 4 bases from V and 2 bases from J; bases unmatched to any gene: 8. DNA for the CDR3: TGTGCCAGCAGCATGGAACAGGGGAGACAAGAGACCCAGTACTTC. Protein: CASSMEQGRQETQYF.

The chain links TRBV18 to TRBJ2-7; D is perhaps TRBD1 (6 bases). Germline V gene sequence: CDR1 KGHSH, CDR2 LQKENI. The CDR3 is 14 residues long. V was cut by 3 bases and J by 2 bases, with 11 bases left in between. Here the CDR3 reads CASSPETGPYEQYF. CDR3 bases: TGTGCCAGCTCACCGGAGACAGGCCCCTACGAGCAGTACTTC.

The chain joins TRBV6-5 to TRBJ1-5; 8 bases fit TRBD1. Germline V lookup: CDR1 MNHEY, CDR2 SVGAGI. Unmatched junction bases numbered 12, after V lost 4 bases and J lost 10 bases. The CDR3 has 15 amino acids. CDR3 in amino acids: CASSSSGQVIQPQHF. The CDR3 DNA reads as TGTGCCAGCAGTTCATCGGGACAGGTCATACAACCCCAGCATTTT.

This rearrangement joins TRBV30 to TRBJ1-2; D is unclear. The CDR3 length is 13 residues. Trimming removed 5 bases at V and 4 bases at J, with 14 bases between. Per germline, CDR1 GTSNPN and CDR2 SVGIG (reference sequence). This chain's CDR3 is CAWAAQASYGYTF. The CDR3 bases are TGTGCCTGGGCGGCCCAGGCGAGCTATGGCTACACCTTC.

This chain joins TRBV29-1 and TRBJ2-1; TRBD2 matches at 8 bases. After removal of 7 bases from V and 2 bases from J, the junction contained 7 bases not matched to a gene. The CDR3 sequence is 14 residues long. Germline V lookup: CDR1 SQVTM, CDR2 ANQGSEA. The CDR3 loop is CSETTSETYNEQFF. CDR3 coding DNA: TGCAGCGAAACGACTAGCGAGACCTACAATGAGCAGTTCTTC.

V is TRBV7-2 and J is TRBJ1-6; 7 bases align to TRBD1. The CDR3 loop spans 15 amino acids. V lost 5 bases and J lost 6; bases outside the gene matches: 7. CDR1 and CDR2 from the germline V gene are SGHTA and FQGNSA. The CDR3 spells CASSDTGAVNSPLHF. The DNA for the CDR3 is TGTGCCAGCAGCGACACAGGGGCGGTTAATTCACCCCTCCACTTT.

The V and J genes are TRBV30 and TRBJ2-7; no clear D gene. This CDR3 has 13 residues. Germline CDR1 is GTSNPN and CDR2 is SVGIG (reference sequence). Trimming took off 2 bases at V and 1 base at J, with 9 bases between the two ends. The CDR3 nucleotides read TGTGCCTGGAGTATGGGCTTTTCCTACGAGCAGTACTTC. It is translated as CAWSMGFSYEQYF.

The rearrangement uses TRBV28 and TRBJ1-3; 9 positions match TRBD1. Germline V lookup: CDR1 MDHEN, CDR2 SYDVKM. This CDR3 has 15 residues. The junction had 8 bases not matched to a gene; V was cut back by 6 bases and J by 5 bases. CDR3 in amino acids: CASRPAGTGRNTIYF. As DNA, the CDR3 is TGTGCCAGCAGGCCGGCCGGGACAGGGAGAAACACCATATATTTT.

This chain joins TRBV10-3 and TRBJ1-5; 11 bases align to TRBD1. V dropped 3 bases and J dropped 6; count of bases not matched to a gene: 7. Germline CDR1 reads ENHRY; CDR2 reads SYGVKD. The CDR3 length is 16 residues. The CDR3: CAISDPGQGAGQPQHF. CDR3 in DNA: TGTGCCATCAGTGACCCCGGACAGGGGGCAGGTCAGCCCCAGCATTTT.

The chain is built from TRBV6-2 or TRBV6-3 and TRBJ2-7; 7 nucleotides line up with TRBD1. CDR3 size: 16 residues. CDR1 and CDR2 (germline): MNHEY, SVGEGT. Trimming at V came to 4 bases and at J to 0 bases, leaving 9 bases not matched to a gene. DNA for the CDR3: TGTGCCAGCAGTTCCTTCGGGACAGAAGACTCCTACGAGCAGTACTTC. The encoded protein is CASSSFGTEDSYEQYF.

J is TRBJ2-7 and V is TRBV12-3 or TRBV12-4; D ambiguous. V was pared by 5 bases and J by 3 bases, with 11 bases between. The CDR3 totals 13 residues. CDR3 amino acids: CASSQQTNYEQYF. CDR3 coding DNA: TGTGCCAGCAGTCAACAAACAAACTACGAGCAGTACTTC.

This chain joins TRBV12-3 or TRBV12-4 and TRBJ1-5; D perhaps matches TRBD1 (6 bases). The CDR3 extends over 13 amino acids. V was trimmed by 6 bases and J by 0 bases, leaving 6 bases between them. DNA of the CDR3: TGTGCCAGCAGGGGACATAGCAATCAGCCCCAGCATTTT. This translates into CASRGHSNQPQHF.

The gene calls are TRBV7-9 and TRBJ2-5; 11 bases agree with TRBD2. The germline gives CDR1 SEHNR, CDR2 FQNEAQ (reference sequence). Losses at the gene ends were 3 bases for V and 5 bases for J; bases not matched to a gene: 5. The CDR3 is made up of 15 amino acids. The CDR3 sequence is CASSFGTSGSETQYF. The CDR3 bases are TGTGCCAGCAGCTTCGGTACTAGCGGGAGCGAGACCCAGTACTTC.

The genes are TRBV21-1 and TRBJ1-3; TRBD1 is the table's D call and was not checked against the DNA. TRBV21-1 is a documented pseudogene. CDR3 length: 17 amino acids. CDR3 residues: CASSSRLQENTGNTIYF. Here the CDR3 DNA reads TGTGCCAGCAGCTCCCGCCTACAGGAAAATACTGGAAACACCATATATTTT.